The entry below gives a single T cell receptor (beta chain) sequence along with its context. Germline loops: CDR1 MNHEY, CDR2 SVGEGT. The J segment lost 2 bases and the V segment lost 2 bases, leaving 6 bases of the junction unmatched. This CDR3 has 15 residues. Per the original data handling: Estimation of nucleated cell counts relied on the amplification of reference gene primers. Generated by immunoSEQ multiplex PCR, the TCRdb table keeps only in-frame clones and is missing some. D and trimming were read from the DNA, whereas the V and J calls and clone size are those reported in that table. The sample has about 240,000 clones, roughly four fifths seen once; the top ten hold 6.5% to 8.5%. These data originate in a study of blood T cell repertoires in COVID-19. Study overall: Collection of acute and convalescent COVID-19 samples took place in the United States, Italy and Spain. T cells, B-cell-depleted T cells, or PBMCs provided the cDNA or gDNA that served as material.

Seattle's cohort entered during active infection and was followed longitudinally. The sequence came from a woman of 80 years or more with COVID-19, enrolled during active disease. The chain links TRBV6-2 or TRBV6-3 to TRBJ2-7; 7 nucleotides line up with TRBD2. The material sequenced was peripheral blood. Written as DNA, the CDR3 is TGTGCCAGCAGTTACGTGGGAGGGATTGCCTACGAGCAGTACTTC. Encoded protein: CASSYVGGIAYEQYF.